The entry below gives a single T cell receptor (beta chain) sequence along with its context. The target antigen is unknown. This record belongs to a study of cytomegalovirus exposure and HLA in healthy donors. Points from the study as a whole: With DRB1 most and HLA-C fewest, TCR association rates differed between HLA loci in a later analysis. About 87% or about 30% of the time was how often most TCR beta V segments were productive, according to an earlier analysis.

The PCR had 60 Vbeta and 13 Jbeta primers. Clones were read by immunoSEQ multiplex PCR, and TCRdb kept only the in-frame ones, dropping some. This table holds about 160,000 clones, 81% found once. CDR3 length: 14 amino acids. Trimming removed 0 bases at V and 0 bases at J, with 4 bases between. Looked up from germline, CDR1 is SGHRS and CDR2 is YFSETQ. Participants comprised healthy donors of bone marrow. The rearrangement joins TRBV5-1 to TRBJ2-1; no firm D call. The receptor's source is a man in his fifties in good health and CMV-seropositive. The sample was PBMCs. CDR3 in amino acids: CASSLDSSYNEQFF. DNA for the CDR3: TGCGCCAGCAGCTTGGACAGCTCCTACAATGAGCAGTTCTTC.